The rows below give T cell receptor beta chains drawn from one sample of a study of OX40 agonist ivuxolimab in advanced cancers. Profiling relied on immunoSEQ multiplex PCR, and the TCRdb table lists in-frame clones only, not all of them. The sample yields tens of thousands of clones, 80% to 85% seen once. Sample: CD4+ or CD8+ T cells sorted from blood, taken in a trial of the OX40 agonist ivuxolimab. Every receptor here comes from an adult with an advanced solid tumor such as melanoma, head and neck, liver or kidney cancer. Both conserved end residues are part of each CDR3. Fields, in order: V gene, D gene, CDR3 length, clone size, J gene, CDR3 protein, CDR3 DNA. A D gene is named only where the DNA matches it firmly. The size entry is marked missing in some rows and otherwise reads once, few, many or a size class.

V: TRBV14
D: .
length: 19
size: .
J: TRBJ2-1
CDR3: CASSHRGKYKTNPYNEQFF
DNA: TGTGCCAGCAGCCACAGAGGGAAATACAAAACGAATCCTTACAATGAGCAGTTCTTC

V: TRBV29-1
D: .
length: 12
size: .
J: TRBJ1-2
CDR3: CSVAPGVGSYTF
DNA: TGCAGCGTTGCGCCCGGGGTCGGTAGCTACACCTTC

V: TRBV11-2
D: .
length: 13
size: .
J: TRBJ1-6
CDR3: CASSLVGESPLHF
DNA: TGTGCCAGCAGCTTAGTGGGGGAGTCCCCCCTCCACTTT

V: TRBV6-1
D: .
length: 15
size: .
J: TRBJ1-1
CDR3: CASSGSGTVNTEAFF
DNA: TGTGCCAGCAGTGGGTCAGGAACTGTGAACACTGAAGCTTTCTTT

V: TRBV6-1
D: .
length: 14
size: .
J: TRBJ2-7
CDR3: CASSKVGFPNEQYF
DNA: TGTGCCAGCAGCAAAGTTGGGTTCCCCAACGAGCAGTACTTC

V: TRBV9
D: .
length: 14
size: few
J: TRBJ2-3
CDR3: CASSPGTHTDTQYF
DNA: TGTGCCAGCAGTCCCGGGACCCACACAGATACGCAGTATTTT

V: TRBV5-4
D: .
length: 16
size: .
J: TRBJ2-1
CDR3: CASSSKRASSYNEQFF
DNA: TGTGCCAGCAGCTCGAAGCGGGCTAGCTCCTACAATGAGCAGTTCTTC

V: TRBV18
D: .
length: 12
size: .
J: TRBJ2-5
CDR3: CASSLPGETQYF
DNA: TGTGCCAGCTCACTCCCGGGGGAGACCCAGTACTTC

V: TRBV15
D: TRBD2
length: 16
size: .
J: TRBJ2-5
CDR3: CATSRSKGGTSRAQYF
DNA: TGTGCCACCAGCAGATCAAAAGGGGGGACTAGCCGGGCCCAGTACTTC

V: TRBV18
D: .
length: 20
size: .
J: TRBJ1-2
CDR3: CASSPLSWDHAYSPSDGYTF
DNA: TGTGCCAGCTCACCCCTGAGCTGGGACCACGCGTATTCCCCTTCGGATGGCTACACCTTC

V: TRBV6-6
D: .
length: 14
size: .
J: TRBJ1-3
CDR3: CASKTKGSGNTIYF
DNA: TGTGCCAGCAAGACAAAGGGGAGCGGAAACACCATATATTTT

V: TRBV2
D: TRBD1
length: 13
size: .
J: TRBJ1-1
CDR3: CASRLTGAVEAFF
DNA: TGTGCCAGCAGACTAACAGGGGCCGTAGAAGCTTTCTTT

V: TRBV19
D: .
length: 13
size: .
J: TRBJ1-2
CDR3: CASSIDLGYGYTF
DNA: TGTGCCAGTAGTATAGATCTTGGCTATGGCTACACCTTC

V: TRBV2
D: .
length: 15
size: .
J: TRBJ2-5
CDR3: CASIRTATPVGTQYF
DNA: TGTGCCAGCATTAGGACAGCCACCCCGGTCGGGACCCAGTACTTC

V: TRBV6-6
D: .
length: 15
size: .
J: TRBJ1-1
CDR3: CASTPRGGVGTEAFF
DNA: TGTGCCAGCACCCCCCGGGGGGGGGTTGGCACTGAAGCTTTCTTT

V: TRBV4-3
D: .
length: 14
size: .
J: TRBJ1-5
CDR3: CASSQDSGNQPQHF
DNA: TGCGCCAGCAGCCAAGATTCCGGAAATCAGCCCCAGCATTTT

V: TRBV27
D: .
length: 17
size: few
J: TRBJ1-2
CDR3: CASSLSPKEKVYHGYTF
DNA: TGTGCCAGCAGTTTATCCCCCAAGGAGAAGGTGTATCATGGCTACACCTTC

V: TRBV10-3
D: .
length: 15
size: .
J: TRBJ2-5
CDR3: CAISLGHTKQETQYF
DNA: TGTGCCATCAGCTTGGGACACACAAAACAAGAGACCCAGTACTTC

V: TRBV5-6
D: .
length: 17
size: .
J: TRBJ1-1
CDR3: CASSLGSFRGMNTEAFF
DNA: TGTGCCAGCAGCTTGGGATCGTTCCGGGGGATGAACACTGAAGCTTTCTTT

V: TRBV28
D: .
length: 12
size: .
J: TRBJ2-7
CDR3: CASSLGQDTQYF
DNA: TGTGCCAGCAGTTTGGGTCAGGACACACAGTACTTC

V: TRBV30
D: TRBD1
length: 12
size: .
J: TRBJ1-1
CDR3: CAWDRGNAEAFF
DNA: TGTGCCTGGGACAGGGGCAATGCTGAAGCTTTCTTT

V: TRBV5-1
D: TRBD2
length: 14
size: .
J: TRBJ2-7
CDR3: CASSLEAGVAEQYF
DNA: TGCGCCAGCAGCTTGGAAGCGGGAGTTGCAGAGCAGTACTTC

V: TRBV29-1
D: .
length: 14
size: .
J: TRBJ2-2
CDR3: CSVPSFVHGGELFF
DNA: TGCAGCGTCCCGTCGTTCGTCCACGGCGGGGAGCTGTTTTTT

V: TRBV7-6
D: .
length: 14
size: .
J: TRBJ2-1
CDR3: CASSPVGGGNEQFF
DNA: TGTGCCAGCAGCCCGGTCGGGGGTGGCAATGAGCAGTTCTTC

V: TRBV6-1
D: .
length: 13
size: .
J: TRBJ1-6
CDR3: CASSPVAESPLHF
DNA: TGTGCCAGCAGTCCAGTCGCGGAATCACCCCTCCACTTT

V: TRBV5-1
D: .
length: 12
size: .
J: TRBJ1-2
CDR3: CASSFTGYGYTF
DNA: TGCGCCAGCAGCTTTACAGGGTATGGCTACACCTTC

V: TRBV9
D: .
length: 13
size: .
J: TRBJ1-1
CDR3: CASSVGTANEAFF
DNA: TGTGCCAGCAGCGTCGGGACCGCGAATGAAGCTTTCTTT

V: TRBV5-4
D: .
length: 16
size: .
J: TRBJ2-2
CDR3: CASSLATGRATGELFF
DNA: TGTGCCAGCAGCTTGGCTACGGGGCGCGCCACCGGGGAGCTGTTTTTT

V: TRBV25-1
D: .
length: 18
size: .
J: TRBJ1-3
CDR3: CASSERVGVVHSGNTIYF
DNA: TGTGCCAGCAGTGAAAGGGTAGGCGTCGTCCACTCTGGAAACACCATATATTTT

V: TRBV27
D: TRBD1
length: 16
size: .
J: TRBJ1-1
CDR3: CASSSWGTGTNTEAFF
DNA: TGTGCCAGCAGTTCCTGGGGGACAGGAACCAACACTGAAGCTTTCTTT

V: TRBV10-3
D: TRBD1
length: 15
size: .
J: TRBJ1-2
CDR3: CAIRLDRARVYGYTF
DNA: TGTGCCATCAGATTGGACAGGGCAAGGGTATATGGCTACACCTTC

V: TRBV5-1
D: .
length: 13
size: .
J: TRBJ1-4
CDR3: CASSLGTDEKLFF
DNA: TGCGCCAGCAGCTTGGGGACAGATGAAAAACTGTTTTTT

V: TRBV18
D: TRBD1
length: 13
size: medium-sized
J: TRBJ1-1
CDR3: CASSDRGSTEAFF
DNA: TGTGCCAGCTCCGACAGGGGAAGCACTGAAGCTTTCTTT

V: TRBV2
D: .
length: 13
size: .
J: TRBJ2-3
CDR3: CASSAEEEDTQYF
DNA: TGTGCCAGCAGTGCCGAGGAGGAAGATACGCAGTATTTT